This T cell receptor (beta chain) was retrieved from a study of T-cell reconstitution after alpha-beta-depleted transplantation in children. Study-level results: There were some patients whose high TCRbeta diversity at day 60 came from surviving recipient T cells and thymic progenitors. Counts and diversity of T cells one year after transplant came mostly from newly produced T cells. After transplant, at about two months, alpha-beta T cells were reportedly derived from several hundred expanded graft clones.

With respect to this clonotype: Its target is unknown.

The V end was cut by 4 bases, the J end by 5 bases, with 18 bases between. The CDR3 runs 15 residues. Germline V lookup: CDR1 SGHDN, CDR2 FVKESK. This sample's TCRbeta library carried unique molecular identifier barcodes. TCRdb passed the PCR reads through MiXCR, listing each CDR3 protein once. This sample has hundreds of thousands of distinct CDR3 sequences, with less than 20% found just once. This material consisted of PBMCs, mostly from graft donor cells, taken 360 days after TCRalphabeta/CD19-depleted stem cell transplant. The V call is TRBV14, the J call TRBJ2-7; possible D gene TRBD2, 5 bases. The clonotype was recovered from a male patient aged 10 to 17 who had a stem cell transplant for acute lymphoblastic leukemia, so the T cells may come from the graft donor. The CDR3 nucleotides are TGTGCCAGCAGCCCGACTACGTTTTTGGGCGACGAGCAGTACTTC. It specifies CASSPTTFLGDEQYF.